The present T cell receptor (beta chain) was sequenced within a study of shared clonotypes between healthy human individuals. Sequencing was performed with immunoSEQ multiplex PCR; in TCRdb, only in-frame clones are kept and a portion is missing. The sample has 2.5 million or so clones; 85% to 95% are singletons. CDR3 length: 14 amino acids. Germline V gene lookup returns CDR1 GTSNPN and CDR2 SVGIG (reference sequence). V shed 0 bases and J shed 5 bases, with 11 bases lying between them. Input material: naive CD4+ T cells sorted from blood. Documented subset: CD45RA+ positively selected. The genes are TRBV30 and TRBJ1-5; D unresolved. This sequence was found in a man between 18 and 29 years old in good health. CDR3 residues: CAWSVWGGDQPQHF. CDR3 in DNA: TGTGCCTGGAGTGTCTGGGGAGGCGATCAGCCCCAGCATTTT.